This T cell receptor (beta chain) derives from a study of tumor-infiltrating lymphocytes in primary liver carcinoma. Study in general: Recorded tumor stage was T1-T3 N0M0, with diameters of 4.2 to 10 cm.

Priming with a constant-region primer yielded TCR beta cDNA from roughly 0.45 ug total RNA. For TCR beta, libraries were produced by three nested multiplex PCR rounds using slightly modified ARM-PCR. The first two PCR rounds used TRBV1-TRBV30 forward primers with a C-beta reverse primer, nine to ten cycles each. TCRdb re-called the multiplex PCR reads with MiXCR, one entry per CDR3 protein. The table includes tens of thousands of distinct CDR3 sequences, over 65% detected once. Study-level results: Overlap in tumor-adjacent and tumor-blood pairs fell below that of tumor region pairs. Just about 7-24% of leading clones were found in every one of five regions.

For each extraction, RNA and DNA were obtained together from about 21-30 mg of unsorted bulk tissue. In regard to this clonotype: The target antigen is unknown.

Trimming left V 9 bases short and J 4 bases short, with 15 bases between. The germline V gene encodes CDR1 MNHNS and CDR2 SASEGT. This CDR3 has 13 amino acids. The chain recombines TRBV6-1 with TRBJ1-2; the D is unclear. This TCR came from a man in his forties or fifties with primary liver carcinoma and hepatitis B virus infection. The sample taken for sequencing was liver tumor tissue from sampling region 5. Sample subset: tumor region T5, tumor centre. The CDR3 DNA reads as TGTGCCAGTGGTGAAGGTACGAGCTATGGCTACACCTTC. Translating gives CASGEGTSYGYTF.